The clone carrying this T cell receptor beta chain appeared a few times. The sample is drawn from a study of molecular identifiers for immune sequencing clone quantification. Using its own MiXCR run on the PCR reads, TCRdb lists one record per CDR3 protein. Of 300,000 to 400,000 distinct CDR3 sequences listed, over 20% were seen once; the top ten hold 0.65% to 0.75%. The TCR comes from a human donor in good health. Some libraries in this study had Jurkat cell RNA spiked in. The sample taken for sequencing was naive CD8+ T cells from blood, with Jurkat cell RNA spiked in. The subset is: FACS-sorted CD8+CD4-CCR7+CD45RA+ naive T cells.

CDR3 sequence: CASSQEGGGGAAQYF. DNA of the CDR3: TGCGCCAGCAGCCAAGAAGGAGGGGGGGGGGCCGCCCAGTACTTC. This sequence joins TRBV4-1 and TRBJ2-5, with D possibly matching TRBD2 (7 bases). There are 15 residues in the CDR3. V was clipped by 0 bases and J by 9 bases, with 17 bases between them. Per the germline V gene, CDR1 is MGHRA and CDR2 is YSYEKL.